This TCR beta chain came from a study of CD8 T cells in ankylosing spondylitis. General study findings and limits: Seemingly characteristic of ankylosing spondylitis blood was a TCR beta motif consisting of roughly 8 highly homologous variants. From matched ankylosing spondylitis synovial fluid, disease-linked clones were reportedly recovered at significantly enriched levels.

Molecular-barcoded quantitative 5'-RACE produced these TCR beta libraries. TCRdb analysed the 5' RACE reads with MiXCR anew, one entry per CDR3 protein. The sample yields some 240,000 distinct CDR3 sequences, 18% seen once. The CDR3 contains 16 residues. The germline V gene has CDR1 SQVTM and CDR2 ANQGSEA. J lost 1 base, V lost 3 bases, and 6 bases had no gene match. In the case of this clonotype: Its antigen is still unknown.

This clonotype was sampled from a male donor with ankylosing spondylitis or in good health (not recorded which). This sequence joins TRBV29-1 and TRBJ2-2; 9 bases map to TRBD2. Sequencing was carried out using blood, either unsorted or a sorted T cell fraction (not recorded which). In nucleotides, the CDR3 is TGCAGCGTTGAGCGACTAGCGGACATGAACACCGGGGAGCTGTTTTTT. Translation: CSVERLADMNTGELFF.